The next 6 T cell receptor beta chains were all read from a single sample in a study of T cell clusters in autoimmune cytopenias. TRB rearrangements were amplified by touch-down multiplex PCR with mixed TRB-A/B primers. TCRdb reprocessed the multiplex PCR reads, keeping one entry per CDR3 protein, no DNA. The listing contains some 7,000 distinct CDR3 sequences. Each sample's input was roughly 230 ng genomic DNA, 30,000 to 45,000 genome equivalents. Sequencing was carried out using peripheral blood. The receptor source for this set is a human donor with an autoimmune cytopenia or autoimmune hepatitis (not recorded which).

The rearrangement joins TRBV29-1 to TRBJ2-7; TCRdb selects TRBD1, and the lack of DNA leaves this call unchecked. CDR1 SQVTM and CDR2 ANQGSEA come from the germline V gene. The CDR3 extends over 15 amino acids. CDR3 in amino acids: CSVLLRGQGRSEQYF.

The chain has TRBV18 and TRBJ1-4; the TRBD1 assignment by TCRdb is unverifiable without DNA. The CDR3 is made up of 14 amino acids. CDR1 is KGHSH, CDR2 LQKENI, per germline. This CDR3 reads CASSPGQDNEKLFF. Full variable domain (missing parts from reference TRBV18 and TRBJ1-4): NAGVMQNPRHLVRRRGQEARLRCSPMKGHSHVYWYRQLPEEGLKFMVYLQKENIIDESGMPKERFSAEFPKEGPSILRIQQVVRGDSAAYFCASSPGQDNEKLFFGSGTQLSVL.

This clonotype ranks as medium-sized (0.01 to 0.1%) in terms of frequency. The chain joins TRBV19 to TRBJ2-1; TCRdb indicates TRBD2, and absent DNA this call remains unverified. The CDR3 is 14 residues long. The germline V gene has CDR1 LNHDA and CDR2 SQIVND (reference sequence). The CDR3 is CASRLAGGSNEQFF.

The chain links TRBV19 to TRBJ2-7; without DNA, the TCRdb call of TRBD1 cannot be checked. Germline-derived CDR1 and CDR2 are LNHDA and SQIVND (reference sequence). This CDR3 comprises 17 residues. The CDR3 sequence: CASSIGSTRTGGFEQYF.

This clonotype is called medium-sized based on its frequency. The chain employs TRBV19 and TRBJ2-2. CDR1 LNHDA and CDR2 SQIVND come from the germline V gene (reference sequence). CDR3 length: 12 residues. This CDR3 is CASSRNTGELFF.

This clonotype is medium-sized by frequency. The CDR3 sequence is CSVVLDGQTTGNTIYF. The rearrangement links TRBV29-1 to TRBJ1-3. Per germline, CDR1 SQVTM and CDR2 ANQGSEA. The CDR3 totals 16 residues. Using reference TRBV29-1 and TRBJ1-3 for the parts outside the CDR3, the full variable domain is SAVISQKPSRDICQRGTSLTIQCQVDSQVTMMFWYRQQPGQSLTLIATANQGSEATYESGFVIDKFPISRPNLTFSTLTVSNMSPEDSSIYLCSVVLDGQTTGNTIYFGEGSWLTVV.